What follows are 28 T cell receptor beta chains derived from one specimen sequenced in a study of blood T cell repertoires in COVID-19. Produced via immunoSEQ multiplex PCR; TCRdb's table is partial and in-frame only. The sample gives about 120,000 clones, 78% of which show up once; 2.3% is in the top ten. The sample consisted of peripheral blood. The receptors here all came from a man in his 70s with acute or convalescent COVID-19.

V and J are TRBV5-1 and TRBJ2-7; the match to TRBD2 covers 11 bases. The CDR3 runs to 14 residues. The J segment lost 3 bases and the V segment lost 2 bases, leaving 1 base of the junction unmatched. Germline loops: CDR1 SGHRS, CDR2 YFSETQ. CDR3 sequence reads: CASSFTSGSYEQYF. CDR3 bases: TGCGCCAGCAGCTTCACTAGCGGGAGCTACGAGCAGTACTTC. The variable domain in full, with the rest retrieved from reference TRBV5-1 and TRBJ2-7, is KAGVTQTPRYLIKTRGQQVTLSCSPISGHRSVSWYQQTPGQGLQFLFEYFSETQRNKGNFPGRFSGRQFSNSRSEMNVSTLELGDSALYLCASSFTSGSYEQYFGPGTRLTVT.

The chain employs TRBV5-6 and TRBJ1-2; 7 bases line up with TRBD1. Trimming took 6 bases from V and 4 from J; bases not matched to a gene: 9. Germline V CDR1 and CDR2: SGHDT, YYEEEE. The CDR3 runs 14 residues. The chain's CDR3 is CASTETGIGYGYTF. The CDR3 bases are TGTGCCAGCACAGAGACAGGGATCGGCTATGGCTACACCTTC. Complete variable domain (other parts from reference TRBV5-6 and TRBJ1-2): DAGVTQSPTHLIKTRGQQVTLRCSPKSGHDTVSWYQQALGQGPQFIFQYYEEEERQRGNFPDRFSGHQFPNYSSELNVNALLLGDSALYLCASTETGIGYGYTFGSGTRLTVV.

The CDR3 is CASSETRDRDGYTF. The CDR3 DNA sequence: TGTGCCAGCAGTGAGACTCGGGACAGGGATGGCTACACCTTC. This chain uses TRBV2 with TRBJ1-2; 9 positions agree with TRBD1. This CDR3 spans 14 amino acids. Germline trimming cut 3 bases from V and 6 bases from J; bases unmatched to any gene: 5. Per the germline V gene, CDR1 is SNHLY and CDR2 is FYNNEI.

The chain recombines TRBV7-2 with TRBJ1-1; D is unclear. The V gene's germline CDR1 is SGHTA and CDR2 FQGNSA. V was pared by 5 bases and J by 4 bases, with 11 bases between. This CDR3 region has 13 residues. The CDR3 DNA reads TGTGCCAGCAGCCAAGAAACTCTCACTGAAGCTTTCTTT. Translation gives CASSQETLTEAFF.

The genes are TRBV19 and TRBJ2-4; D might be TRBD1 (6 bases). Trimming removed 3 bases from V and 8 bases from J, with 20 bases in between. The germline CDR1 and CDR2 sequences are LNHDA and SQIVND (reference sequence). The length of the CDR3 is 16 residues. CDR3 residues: CASSIWAGAFGYIQYF. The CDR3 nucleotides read TGTGCCAGTAGTATTTGGGCAGGGGCCTTTGGGTACATTCAGTACTTC.

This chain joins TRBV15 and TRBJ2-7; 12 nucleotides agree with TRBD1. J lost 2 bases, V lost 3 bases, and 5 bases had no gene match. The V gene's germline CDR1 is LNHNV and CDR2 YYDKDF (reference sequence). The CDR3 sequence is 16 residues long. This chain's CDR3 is CATSRGTGGIPYEQYF. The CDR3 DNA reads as TGTGCCACCAGCAGGGGGACAGGGGGCATCCCCTACGAGCAGTACTTC. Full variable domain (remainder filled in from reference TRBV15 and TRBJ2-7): DAMVIQNPRYQVTQFGKPVTLSCSQTLNHNVMYWYQQKSSQAPKLLFHYYDKDFNNEADTPDNFQSRRPNTSFCFLDIRSPGLGDTAMYLCATSRGTGGIPYEQYFGPGTRLTVT.

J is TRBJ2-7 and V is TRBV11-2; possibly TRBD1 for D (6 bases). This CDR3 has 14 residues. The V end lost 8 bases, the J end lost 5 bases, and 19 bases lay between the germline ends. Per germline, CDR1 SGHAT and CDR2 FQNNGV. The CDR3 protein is CASRRPGQQNEQYF. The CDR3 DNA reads TGTGCCAGCCGTAGGCCTGGACAGCAAAACGAGCAGTACTTC. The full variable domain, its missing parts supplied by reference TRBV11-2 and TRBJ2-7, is EAGVAQSPRYKIIEKRQSVAFWCNPISGHATLYWYQQILGQGPKLLIQFQNNGVVDDSQLPKDRFSAERLKGVDSTLKIQPAKLEDSAVYLCASRRPGQQNEQYFGPGTRLTVT.

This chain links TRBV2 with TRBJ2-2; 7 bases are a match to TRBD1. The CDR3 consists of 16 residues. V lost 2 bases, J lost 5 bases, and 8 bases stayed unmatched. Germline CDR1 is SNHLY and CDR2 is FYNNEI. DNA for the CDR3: TGTGCCAGCAGTGAATTAGTGAGGGGGCAAACCGGGGAGCTGTTTTTT. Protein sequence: CASSELVRGQTGELFF.

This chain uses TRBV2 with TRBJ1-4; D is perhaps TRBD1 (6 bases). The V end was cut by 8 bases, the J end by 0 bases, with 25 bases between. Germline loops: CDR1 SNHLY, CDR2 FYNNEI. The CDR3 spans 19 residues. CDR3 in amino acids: CASRTRGDKRSATNEKLFF. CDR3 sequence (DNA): TGTGCCAGCCGCACAAGAGGGGACAAACGATCCGCAACTAATGAAAAACTGTTTTTT.

The CDR3 sequence: CASSQDNRGGGYTF. The CDR3 nucleotides read TGCGCCAGCAGCCAAGATAACAGGGGTGGTGGCTACACCTTC. This chain joins TRBV4-3 and TRBJ1-2, with 7 bases that match TRBD1. There are 14 residues in the CDR3. The V gene's germline CDR1 is LGHNA and CDR2 YSLEER. V lost 0 bases and J lost 7; bases outside the gene matches: 5.

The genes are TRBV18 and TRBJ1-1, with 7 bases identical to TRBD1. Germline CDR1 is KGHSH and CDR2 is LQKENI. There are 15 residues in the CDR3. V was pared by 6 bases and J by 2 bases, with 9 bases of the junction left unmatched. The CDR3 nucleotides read TGTGCCAGCTCGAATTCCGGGACAGAAAACACTGAAGCTTTCTTT. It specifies CASSNSGTENTEAFF.

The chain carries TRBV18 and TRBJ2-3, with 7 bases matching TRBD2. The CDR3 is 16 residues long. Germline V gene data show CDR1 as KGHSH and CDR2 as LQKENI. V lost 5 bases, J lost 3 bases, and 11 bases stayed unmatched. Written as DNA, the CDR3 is TGTGCCAGCTCATCCGGCCGGACTAGGGTAACAGATACGCAGTATTTT. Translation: CASSSGRTRVTDTQYF.

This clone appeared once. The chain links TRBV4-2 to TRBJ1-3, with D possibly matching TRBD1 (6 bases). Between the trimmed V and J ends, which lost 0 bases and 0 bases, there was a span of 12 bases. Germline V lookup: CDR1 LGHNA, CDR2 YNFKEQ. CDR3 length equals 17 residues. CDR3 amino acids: CASSQDVGASSGNTIYF. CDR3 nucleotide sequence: TGTGCCAGCAGCCAAGATGTGGGGGCGAGCTCTGGAAACACCATATATTTT.

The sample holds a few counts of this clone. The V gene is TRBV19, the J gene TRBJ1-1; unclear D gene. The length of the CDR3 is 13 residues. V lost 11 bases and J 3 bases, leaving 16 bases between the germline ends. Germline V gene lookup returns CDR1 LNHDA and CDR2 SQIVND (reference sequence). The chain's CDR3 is CAAARSGDTEAFF. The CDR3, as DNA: TGTGCCGCCGCCCGCTCGGGTGACACTGAAGCTTTCTTT.

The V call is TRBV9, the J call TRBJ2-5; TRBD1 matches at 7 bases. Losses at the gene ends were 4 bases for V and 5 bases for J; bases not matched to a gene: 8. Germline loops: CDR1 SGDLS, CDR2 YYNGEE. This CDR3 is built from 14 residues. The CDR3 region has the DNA TGTGCCAGCAGCATACAGGGGAACAGGGAGACCCAGTACTTC. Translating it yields CASSIQGNRETQYF.

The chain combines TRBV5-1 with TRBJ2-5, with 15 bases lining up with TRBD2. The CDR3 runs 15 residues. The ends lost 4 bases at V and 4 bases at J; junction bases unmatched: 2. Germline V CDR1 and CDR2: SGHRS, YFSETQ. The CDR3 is CASSGGLAGGETQYF. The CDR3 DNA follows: TGCGCCAGCAGCGGGGGACTAGCGGGAGGAGAGACCCAGTACTTC.

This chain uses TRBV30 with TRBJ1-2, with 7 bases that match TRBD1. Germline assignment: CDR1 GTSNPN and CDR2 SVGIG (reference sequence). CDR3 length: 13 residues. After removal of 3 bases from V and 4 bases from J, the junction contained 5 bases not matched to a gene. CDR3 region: CAWSQGVGYGYTF. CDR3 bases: TGTGCCTGGAGCCAGGGGGTGGGCTATGGCTACACCTTC.

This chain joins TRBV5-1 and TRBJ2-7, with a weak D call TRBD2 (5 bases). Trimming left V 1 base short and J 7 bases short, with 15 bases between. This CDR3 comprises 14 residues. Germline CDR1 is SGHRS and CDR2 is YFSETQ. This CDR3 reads CASSLNPPTGEQYF. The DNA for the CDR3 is TGCGCCAGCAGCTTGAATCCCCCCACGGGGGAGCAGTACTTC.

The CDR3 reads CASSDPGGANTGELFF. As DNA, the CDR3 is TGTGCCAGCAGCGACCCGGGGGGGGCGAACACCGGGGAGCTGTTTTTT. The chain recombines TRBV7-2 with TRBJ2-2; 8 nucleotides line up with TRBD2. Losses at the gene ends were 5 bases for V and 0 bases for J; bases not matched to a gene: 5. The CDR3 has 16 amino acids. Germline V gene data show CDR1 as SGHTA and CDR2 as FQGNSA. Full variable domain (remainder filled in from reference TRBV7-2 and TRBJ2-2): GAGVSQSPSNKVTEKGKDVELRCDPISGHTALYWYRQSLGQGLEFLIYFQGNSAPDKSGLPSDRFSAERTGGSVSTLTIQRTQQEDSAVYLCASSDPGGANTGELFFGEGSRLTVL.

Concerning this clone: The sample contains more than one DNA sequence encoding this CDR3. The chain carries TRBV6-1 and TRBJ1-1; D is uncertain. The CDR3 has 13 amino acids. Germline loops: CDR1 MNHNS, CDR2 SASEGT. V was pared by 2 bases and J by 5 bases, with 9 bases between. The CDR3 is CASSERGRTEAFF. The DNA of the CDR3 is TGTGCCAGCAGTGAACGAGGCCGAACTGAAGCTTTCTTT.

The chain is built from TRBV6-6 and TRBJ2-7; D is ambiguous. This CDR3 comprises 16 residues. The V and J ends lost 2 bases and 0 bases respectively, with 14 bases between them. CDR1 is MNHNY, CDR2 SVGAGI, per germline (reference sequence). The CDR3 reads CASSYGAVTFSYEQYF. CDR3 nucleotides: TGTGCCAGCAGTTACGGAGCCGTAACCTTCTCCTACGAGCAGTACTTC.

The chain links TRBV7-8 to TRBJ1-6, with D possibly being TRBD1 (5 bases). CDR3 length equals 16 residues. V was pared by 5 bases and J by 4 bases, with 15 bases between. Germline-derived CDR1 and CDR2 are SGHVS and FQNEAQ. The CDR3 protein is CASSKTQGSYNSPLHF. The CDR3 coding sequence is TGTGCCAGCAGCAAGACGCAGGGTTCTTATAATTCACCCCTCCACTTT. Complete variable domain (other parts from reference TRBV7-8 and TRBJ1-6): GAGVSQSPRYKVAKRGQDVALRCDPISGHVSLFWYQQALGQGPEFLTYFQNEAQLDKSGLPSDRFFAERPEGSVSTLKIQRTQQEDSAVYLCASSKTQGSYNSPLHFGNGTRLTVT.

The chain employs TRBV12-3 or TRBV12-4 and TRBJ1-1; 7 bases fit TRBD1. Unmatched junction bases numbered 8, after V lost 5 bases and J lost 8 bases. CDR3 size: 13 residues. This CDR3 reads CASSTRQGLEAFF. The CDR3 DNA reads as TGTGCCAGCAGTACAAGACAGGGTTTAGAAGCTTTCTTT.

CDR3 residues: CASSSKDRGLSGYTF. The CDR3 DNA reads TGTGCCAGCAGCTCGAAGGACAGGGGCTTGAGTGGCTACACCTTC. The V gene is TRBV5-6, the J gene TRBJ1-2; TRBD1 matches at 9 bases. V lost 3 bases, J lost 7 bases, and 10 bases stayed unmatched. The germline gives CDR1 SGHDT, CDR2 YYEEEE. This CDR3 contains 15 residues.

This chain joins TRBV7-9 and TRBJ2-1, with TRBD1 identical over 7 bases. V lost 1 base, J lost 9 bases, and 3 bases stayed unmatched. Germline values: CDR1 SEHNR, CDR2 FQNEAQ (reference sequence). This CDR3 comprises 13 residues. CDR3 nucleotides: TGTGCCAGCAGCTTAGATGGGACAGCTGAGCAGTTCTTC. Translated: CASSLDGTAEQFF.

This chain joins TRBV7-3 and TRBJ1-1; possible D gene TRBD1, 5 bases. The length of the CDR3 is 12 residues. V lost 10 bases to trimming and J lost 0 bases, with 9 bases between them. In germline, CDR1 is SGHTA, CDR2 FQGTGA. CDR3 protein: CANAGLNTEAFF. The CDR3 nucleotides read TGTGCCAATGCAGGGTTGAACACTGAAGCTTTCTTT. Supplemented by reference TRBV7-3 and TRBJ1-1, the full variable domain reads GAGVSQTPSNKVTEKGKYVELRCDPISGHTALYWYRQSLGQGPEFLIYFQGTGAADDSGLPNDRFFAVRPEGSVSTLKIQRTERGDSAVYLCANAGLNTEAFFGQGTRLTVV.

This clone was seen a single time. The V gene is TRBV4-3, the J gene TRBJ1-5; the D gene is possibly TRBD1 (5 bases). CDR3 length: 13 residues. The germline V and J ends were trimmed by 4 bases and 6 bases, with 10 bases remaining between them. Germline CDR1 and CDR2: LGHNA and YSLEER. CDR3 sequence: CASSPGRGQPQHF. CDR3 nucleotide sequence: TGCGCCAGCAGCCCGGGGCGGGGTCAGCCCCAGCATTTT.

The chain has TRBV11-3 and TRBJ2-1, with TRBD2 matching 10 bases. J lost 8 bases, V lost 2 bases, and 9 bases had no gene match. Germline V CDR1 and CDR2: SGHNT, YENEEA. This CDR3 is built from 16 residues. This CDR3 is CASSLRAIAGGHEQFF. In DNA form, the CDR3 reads TGTGCCAGCAGCTTAAGGGCGATAGCGGGGGGTCATGAGCAGTTCTTC.